Below are 19 T cell receptor beta chains sequenced from a single sample in a study of cytomegalovirus exposure and HLA in healthy donors. PCR employed 60 Vbeta and 13 Jbeta primers. Method: immunoSEQ multiplex PCR; TCRdb's copy keeps in-frame clones and lacks some. The sample lists 100,000 to 150,000 clones, over 60% occurring once. Sequencing was performed on PBMCs. The receptors come from a man aged 25 to 45 in good health and CMV-seronegative.

This chain uses TRBV10-3 with TRBJ1-2, with 9 bases lining up with TRBD1. Looked up from germline, CDR1 is ENHRY and CDR2 is SYGVKD. The V and J ends lost 10 bases and 5 bases, in that order; junction bases with no gene match: 11. CDR3 size: 14 residues. CDR3 amino acids: CASGNGQGTYGYTF. CDR3 DNA sequence: TGTGCCAGCGGGAATGGACAGGGGACGTATGGCTACACCTTC.

This clone was detected only once. J is TRBJ2-7 and V is TRBV2, with TRBD1 matching over 8 bases. The CDR3 is made up of 15 amino acids. The V segment lost 7 bases and the J segment 3 bases; nucleotides outside the gene matches: 11. Germline-derived CDR1 and CDR2 are SNHLY and FYNNEI. CDR3: CASNPRVGQGYEQYF. CDR3 in DNA: TGTGCCAGCAACCCGAGGGTAGGACAGGGCTACGAGCAGTACTTC.

The chain carries TRBV19 and TRBJ1-1; unclear D gene. Between the trimmed V and J ends, which lost 3 bases and 5 bases, there was a span of 13 bases. The CDR3 is 14 residues long. Germline V gives CDR1 LNHDA, CDR2 SQIVND (reference sequence). CDR3 sequence (DNA): TGTGCCAGTAGTATCGGGATTGGGGAGACTGAAGCTTTCTTT. Residues: CASSIGIGETEAFF. The full variable domain, in which reference TRBV19 and TRBJ1-1 provide the parts outside the CDR3, is DGGITQSPKYLFRKEGQNVTLSCEQNLNHDAMYWYRQDPGQGLRLIYYSQIVNDFQKGDIAEGYSVSREKKESFPLTVTSAQKNPTAFYLCASSIGIGETEAFFGQGTRLTVV.

The J gene is TRBJ2-1, the V gene TRBV7-2, with 11 bases lining up with TRBD1. After removal of 2 bases from V and 6 bases from J, the junction contained 3 bases not matched to a gene. CDR1 is SGHTA, CDR2 FQGNSA, per germline. The CDR3 has 15 amino acids. The CDR3 here is CASSLRTGGRNEQFF. DNA for the CDR3: TGTGCCAGCAGCTTAAGGACAGGGGGCCGCAATGAGCAGTTCTTC.

This clone showed up just a few times. This chain joins TRBV5-1 and TRBJ2-3; TRBD1 might be the D (6 bases). Trimming took off 2 bases at V and 2 bases at J, with 24 bases between the two ends. The CDR3 extends over 19 amino acids. Germline V gives CDR1 SGHRS, CDR2 YFSETQ. CDR3 in amino acids: CASSFPGGFYEGPTDTQYF. The CDR3 bases are TGCGCCAGCAGCTTCCCTGGGGGCTTTTACGAGGGCCCCACAGATACGCAGTATTTT.

This clone was recorded once. V is TRBV25-1 and J is TRBJ1-6; D might be TRBD1 (6 bases). The CDR3 consists of 18 residues. CDR1 and CDR2 from the germline V gene are MGHDK and SYGVNS. The V end was cut by 1 base, the J end by 7 bases, with 20 bases between. CDR3 in amino acids: CASSEWGKTGTGNSPLHF. CDR3 coding DNA: TGTGCCAGCAGTGAATGGGGAAAAACAGGGACGGGAAATTCACCCCTCCACTTT.

V gene TRBV7-2 combines with J gene TRBJ1-2; D remains unclear. The CDR3 loop spans 13 amino acids. The V end was cut by 2 bases, the J end by 8 bases, with 12 bases between. CDR1 is SGHTA and CDR2 is FQGNSA in the germline V gene. This chain's CDR3 is CASSLWVTRGYTF. The CDR3 region has the DNA TGTGCCAGCAGCTTATGGGTTACGAGGGGCTACACCTTC. Drawing the rest from reference TRBV7-2 and TRBJ1-2, the complete variable domain is GAGVSQSPSNKVTEKGKDVELRCDPISGHTALYWYRQSLGQGLEFLIYFQGNSAPDKSGLPSDRFSAERTGGSVSTLTIQRTQQEDSAVYLCASSLWVTRGYTFGSGTRLTVV.

This clone was seen a single time. The rearrangement links TRBV28 to TRBJ1-5, with a tentative D call TRBD1 (6 bases). CDR3 length: 13 residues. Germline V CDR1 and CDR2: MDHEN, SYDVKM. Trimming left V 5 bases short and J 4 bases short, with 9 bases between. CDR3 sequence (DNA): TGTGCCAGCAGTAGCCAGGGGAATCAGCCCCAGCATTTT. Protein sequence: CASSSQGNQPQHF.

This sequence joins TRBV7-2 and TRBJ1-1; 8 bases fit TRBD1. Trimming took 5 bases from V and 4 from J; bases not matched to a gene: 6. This CDR3 is 14 amino acids long. Germline loops: CDR1 SGHTA, CDR2 FQGNSA. Here the CDR3 DNA reads TGTGCCAGCAGCCTTTCAGGGGGCGTCACTGAAGCTTTCTTT. The encoded protein is CASSLSGGVTEAFF.

The J gene is TRBJ2-4, the V gene TRBV6-5; 8 bases fit TRBD1. Germline trimming cut 6 bases from V and 8 bases from J; bases unmatched to any gene: 6. Germline values: CDR1 MNHEY, CDR2 SVGAGI. This CDR3 region has 13 residues. CDR3 nucleotide sequence: TGTGCCAGCAGACGGACAGGGTCGGACATTCAGTACTTC. Its translation is CASRRTGSDIQYF.

For the CDR3, the DNA is TGCAGCGTTGAGGGGGCTGCCCGTTACGAGCAGTACTTC. Its protein product is CSVEGAARYEQYF. The chain joins TRBV29-1 to TRBJ2-7; TRBD1 might be the D (6 bases). Trimming removed 3 bases at V and 4 bases at J, with 13 bases between. CDR1 and CDR2 from the germline V gene are SQVTM and ANQGSEA. The CDR3 consists of 13 residues.

The chain is built from TRBV25-1 and TRBJ1-3; D uncertain. V lost 7 bases to trimming and J lost 3 bases, with 13 bases between them. Germline values: CDR1 MGHDK, CDR2 SYGVNS. The CDR3 totals 14 residues. CDR3 region: CASTPARSGNTIYF. The CDR3 DNA reads TGTGCCAGCACTCCCGCTCGGAGTGGAAACACCATATATTTT.

The chain has TRBV7-7 and TRBJ2-7; D perhaps matches TRBD2 (6 bases). The CDR3 consists of 12 residues. In germline, CDR1 is SSHAT, CDR2 FNYEAQ (reference sequence). The V end lost 5 bases, the J end lost 6 bases, and 11 bases lay between the germline ends. The CDR3 nucleotides read TGTGCCAGCAGCCCTAGGACTACCGAGCAGTACTTC. It translates to CASSPRTTEQYF.

The chain employs TRBV5-1 and TRBJ1-2; the D gene is possibly TRBD1 (5 bases). The CDR3 consists of 13 residues. Trimming shortened V by 2 bases and J by 2 bases, and 7 bases separated the two germline ends. Germline loops: CDR1 SGHRS, CDR2 YFSETQ. The CDR3 nucleotides are TGCGCCAGCAGCTTAAGACAGAACTATGGCTACACCTTC. Its protein is CASSLRQNYGYTF. Supplemented by reference TRBV5-1 and TRBJ1-2, the full variable domain reads KAGVTQTPRYLIKTRGQQVTLSCSPISGHRSVSWYQQTPGQGLQFLFEYFSETQRNKGNFPGRFSGRQFSNSRSEMNVSTLELGDSALYLCASSLRQNYGYTFGSGTRLTVV.

The rearrangement joins TRBV11-2 to TRBJ1-3; D possibly corresponds to TRBD1 (5 bases). Germline CDR1 is SGHAT and CDR2 is FQNNGV. The CDR3 has 16 residues. Trimming cost V 5 bases and J 0 bases, with 14 bases left between them. The CDR3: CASSGHRFFSGNTIYF. Written as DNA, the CDR3 is TGTGCCAGCAGCGGACACAGGTTCTTCTCTGGAAACACCATATATTTT.

In this sample, this clone turned up once. V gene TRBV28 combines with J gene TRBJ1-2; D possibly corresponds to TRBD1 (5 bases). Germline-derived CDR1 and CDR2 are MDHEN and SYDVKM. The V and J ends lost 1 base and 4 bases respectively, with 10 bases between them. The CDR3 is 14 residues long. CDR3 DNA: TGTGCCAGCAGTTTATCCGGGGGGAGCTATGGCTACACCTTC. Protein: CASSLSGGSYGYTF.

The gene calls are TRBV29-1 and TRBJ1-5; D is undetermined. The germline CDR1 and CDR2 sequences are SQVTM and ANQGSEA. V was trimmed by 5 bases and J by 1 base, leaving 12 bases between them. The CDR3 sequence is 14 residues long. The CDR3 reads CSVTLGLSNQPQHF. CDR3 sequence (DNA): TGCAGCGTTACCCTCGGGTTAAGCAATCAGCCCCAGCATTTT.

The genes are TRBV18 and TRBJ2-5; 7 bases map to TRBD1. The germline CDR1 and CDR2 sequences are KGHSH and LQKENI. Unmatched junction bases numbered 7, after V lost 4 bases and J lost 5 bases. The CDR3 is made up of 14 amino acids. CDR3 region: CASSQNRGRETQYF. In nucleotides, the CDR3 is TGTGCCAGCTCACAAAACAGGGGTCGGGAGACCCAGTACTTC.

This clone came up a few times. Its ends do not fully match the called genes, so a read error is possible. The chain links TRBV7-2 to TRBJ1-1; TRBD1 matches at 9 bases. Germline CDR1 reads SGHTA; CDR2 reads FQGNSA. This CDR3 region has 14 residues. CDR3 in amino acids: CASSPDRGSRSPHF. Written as DNA, the CDR3 is TGTGCCAGCAGCCCGGACAGGGGAAGTCGGTCTCCACACTTT.